This T cell receptor beta chain was profiled in a study of cytomegalovirus exposure and HLA in healthy donors (dated by TCRdb to about 2017). Turning to the overall study: According to an earlier analysis of 587 of the donors, about 180 million T cells yielded some 120 million unique TCR beta sequences and about 280 Gb of sequence data. Rather than using new phenotypic data, the later analysis identified candidate immune exposures from TCR beta sequences and from how often those sequences occurred across donors. Among 398 genotyped donors of the cohort, an average of about 240,000 unique TCR beta nucleotide sequences were sequenced per donor, about a sixth of them non-productive. Alongside the repertoire data, information on donor age, sex, ethnicity and CMV serostatus was compiled. All discovery cohort repertoires had been generated on a single sequencing platform. Genome-wide SNP genotypes for about three fifths of the 666 donors were used in a later genetic analysis, which treated that subset as a discovery cohort. The study aimed to test whether signatures of past pathogen exposure could be identified by cataloging public T cell receptors. In an earlier analysis of 500 to 650 of the donors, high-throughput TCR beta sequencing was used to judge whether each TCR beta V gene segment behaved as functional or pseudogenic. In a later analysis, previously published TCR beta repertoires from 550 to 700 donors were re-analyzed and high-resolution HLA genotyping was added so that TCR occurrence patterns could be studied. In addition to the first cohort of hundreds of subjects, a separate validation cohort of 120 different subjects was used. Four or five DR-DQ haplotypes were handled as single units for association and clustering because linkage in the cohort was strong. The study combined high-throughput TCR immunosequencing, statistical association of individual TCRs with disease status, and machine learning to predict cytomegalovirus infection status. Approximately 310 gigabases of sequencing data and some 85 million unique TCR sequences were included in an early release covering several hundred HLA-typed donors. The T cell repertoires of under 750 subjects were profiled by immunosequencing and related to cytomegalovirus serostatus. Of the 350 to 400 genotyped donors, around 81% fell in the genetic ancestry cluster associated with self-reported Caucasian donors. Typing coverage varied by locus: about 620-640 donors for A, B, C, DRB1 and DQB1; roughly 510 for DQA1; more than 600 for DPA1; 400 to 480 for DPB1. HLA typing covered class I and class II loci at four-digit resolution. Results and caveats for the whole study, not just this receptor: Most TCR sequences were observed very rarely across donors, whereas some public TCRs were present in many individuals. Most CMV-associated TCR beta chains appeared to be HLA-restricted in a later analysis, and the HLA associations seemed to be driven largely by CMV exposure. Linkage disequilibrium might explain the correlated functional status among segregating V segments, but an unknown experimental factor could not be excluded. A further reported finding was that TCR beta sequences accurately predicted the HLA-A and HLA-B alleles for most subjects in the first cohort. The study gave a list of under 200 TCR beta chains associated with cytomegalovirus. An association between a missense DCLRE1C variant and V-gene and J-gene trimming of TCR beta chains was found in a later genetic analysis and replicated in an independent cohort. The only immune exposure information available for the cohort was CMV serostatus. A later analysis associated some 17,000 TCR beta sequences with specific HLA alleles at a false discovery rate of 0.05. In an earlier analysis of fewer than 700 of the donors, most TCR beta V segments appeared in productive rearrangements about 87% or about 30% of the time, broadly matching IMGT annotations. A few of the identified cytomegalovirus-associated TCR beta chains were confirmed in vitro to be specific for cytomegalovirus antigens. According to the authors, the approach could potentially be generalized to other disease states and immunological phenotypes. Because counts were too low, roughly 17 rarely observed V segments, including chromosome 9 orphons, were left out of the earlier analysis of approximately 500 of the donors. Cytomegalovirus status was reported to be diagnosed by the classifier with high specificity and sensitivity in both the original and validation cohorts. A later genetic analysis reported fewer N-insertions in productive TCRs among donors in an Asian-associated ancestry cluster than the roughly 700-donor mean. When HLA alleles, especially DR and DQ, strongly co-occurred, TCR associations were difficult to assign to individual alleles. In a later analysis, HLA-associated TCR beta chains were found to be more clonally expanded and to have lower generation probabilities than equally common non-associated chains. According to a later analysis, parvovirus B19, influenza, CMV and Epstein-Barr virus appeared linked to several top co-occurrence clusters. HLA typing was unavailable for some donors at each locus, so association tests used only the typed subset. Only TCR beta chains were sequenced in this cohort, and the absence of alpha or paired-chain data limited detectable features. Some IMGT-functional V segments, including TRBV6-2 and TRBV6-3, could not be distinguished by the 87-base-pair reads and were therefore excluded. A cluster of highly shared sequence variants was judged likely to be a technical artifact of the sequencing pipeline. The presence/absence analyses assumed that sequencing depth was roughly uniform across donors, and that assumption may not be true. In a later analysis, TCR association rates were found to vary across HLA loci, with the most associated TCRs seen for DRB1 alleles and the fewest for HLA-C alleles.

In the germline V gene (reference sequence), CDR1 corresponds to MNHEY and CDR2 to SMNVEV. At the junction V is shortened by 2 bases and J by 2 bases; bases outside the gene matches: 0. From cysteine to phenylalanine, the CDR3 is 13 amino acids long. The read is trimmed to its CDR3 DNA, 39 bases read in frame from base 1. Remarks on this clone: The target of this receptor is not known. No qualities accompany the bases; no much larger clone lies one base away.

In total, approximately 610 healthy bone marrow donors made up the cohort. At the time of sampling, every cohort member was nominally healthy, though immune exposures that went unrecorded were likely present. The donor tested CMV seropositive, placing the donor among the 250 to 350 seropositive members of the cohort. A peripheral blood sample was provided by each donor, and peripheral blood mononuclear cells were used for TCR beta sequencing. Genomic DNA was extracted from the blood cell samples with the Qiagen DNeasy Blood Extraction Kit. Library generation was performed with the immunoSEQ multiplex PCR assay. For the multiplex PCR, a mixture combining 60 forward primers for TCR Vbeta segments and 13 reverse primers for TCR Jbeta segments was used. Amplification of the CDR3 region of rearranged TCR beta genes was performed with a multiplex PCR assay on genomic DNA. On the Illumina HiSeq System, the amplified TCR beta libraries were sequenced as 87-base-pair reads. The study's own analysis went as follows. A later analysis counted approximately 76 million unique TCR beta chains across the 666 repertoires, and around 9.9 million of these chains were shared by at least two donors. Raw reads were error-corrected and collapsed into unique sequences by a nearest-neighbor algorithm in which closely related sequences were merged to remove PCR and sequencing errors. Alignment of CDR3 sequences to IMGT reference sequences was used to assign V, D and J gene segments. For a sequence to be retained, a match of at least six nucleotides was required to both a V gene segment and a J gene segment. A rearrangement was called productive if the CDR3 had no stop codons and remained in frame with V and J, and every other rearrangement was called non-productive. CDR3 was defined by IMGT convention, running from the second conserved V-encoded cysteine to the conserved J-encoded phenylalanine. The earlier analysis of some 580 of the donors excluded any sequence lacking an unambiguous match to a single V gene segment. In an earlier analysis of approximately 560 of the donors, a V segment was called functional when productive rearrangements were above 56.7%, and segregating when the standard deviation between donors exceeded 5%. A statistical classification framework was built for diagnosing cytomegalovirus status from the catalog of TCR beta chain sequences. In a later analysis, V and J genes were assigned by comparing TCR nucleotide sequences against IMGT/GENE-DB human TR gene sequences. In a later analysis, CDR3 sequences and most-parsimonious VDJ recombination scenarios were assigned using the TCRdist pipeline. In a later analysis, each TCR beta chain was defined by its CDR3 amino acid sequence together with its V-gene family, and reads lacking a unique V-gene family were excluded. As a way to deal with suspected cross-contamination and a sequencing artifact, a later analysis dropped roughly 620 nucleotide sequences that were highly shared and had low generation probability. For each public chain, a later analysis derived a clonal expansion index from normalized ranks of inferred template counts within each repertoire. In a later analysis, generation probabilities were computed with a VDJ recombination model fitted to out-of-frame rearrangements, and the resulting probabilities were checked against IGoR. In a later analysis, hypergeometric tests were used to score TCR-TCR, TCR-HLA and TCR-CMV co-occurrence, with a repertoire-size bias correction applied to TCR pairs. A later analysis estimated false discovery rates by permuting HLA or CMV assignments 20 times. In a later analysis, co-occurring TCRs were grouped with DBSCAN, and TCRdist sequence similarity was added when clustering was performed within HLA-allele-positive subsets. Repertoires with fewer than 30,000 or more than 120,000 public chains were left out of co-occurrence clustering, as were about 5 repertoires with anomalous nucleotide sharing. Entries here come from immuneACCESS through TCRdb and include only in-frame sequences with V and J called. Some clones fail to appear in such tables; in the studies checked, an unresolved V gene covers under half of the shortfall, and the cause of the remainder is unknown. The DNA gave D and trimming, while V, J and clone size come from that table. The sample records around 170,000 clones, around 80% of which are singletons. The ten top clones hold 6.3% of the sample.

This TCR came from a man aged 35-49 years in good health and CMV-seropositive. The sample consisted of PBMCs. The sequence joins TRBV27 to TRBJ2-7, and 7 junction bases match TRBD1. Read as DNA, the sequence is TGTGCCAGCAGTTTACAGGGGGCCTACGAGCAGTACTTC. This yields the protein CASSLQGAYEQYF.